Described below is a single TCR beta chain sequence and its context. Its antigen is not known. This record belongs to a study of memory CD4+ T cells and cytomegalovirus serostatus. Study-level points and caveats: Each of 60 to 80 CMV-associated TCRbeta sequences occurred in one to five individuals.

The sort gate was single viable CD3+CD4+CD8-CD45RO+ cells for memory CD4+ T cells. Here immunoSEQ multiplex PCR was the method, and the copy in TCRdb shows in-frame clones only, minus some. Among 45,000 to 50,000 clones listed, 78% were seen once. The sample comprised memory CD4+ T cells from blood. The sequence was collected from an adult in good health and CMV-seronegative.

The chain's CDR3 is CASSGGQGAYHEQYF. CDR3 coding DNA: TGCGCCAGCAGCGGCGGACAGGGGGCTTACCACGAGCAGTACTTC. This rearrangement joins TRBV5-1 to TRBJ2-7; 11 bases are a match to TRBD1. The V gene's germline CDR1 is SGHRS and CDR2 YFSETQ. This CDR3 is 15 amino acids long. Trimming removed 4 bases from V and 5 bases from J; junction bases left unmatched: 8.